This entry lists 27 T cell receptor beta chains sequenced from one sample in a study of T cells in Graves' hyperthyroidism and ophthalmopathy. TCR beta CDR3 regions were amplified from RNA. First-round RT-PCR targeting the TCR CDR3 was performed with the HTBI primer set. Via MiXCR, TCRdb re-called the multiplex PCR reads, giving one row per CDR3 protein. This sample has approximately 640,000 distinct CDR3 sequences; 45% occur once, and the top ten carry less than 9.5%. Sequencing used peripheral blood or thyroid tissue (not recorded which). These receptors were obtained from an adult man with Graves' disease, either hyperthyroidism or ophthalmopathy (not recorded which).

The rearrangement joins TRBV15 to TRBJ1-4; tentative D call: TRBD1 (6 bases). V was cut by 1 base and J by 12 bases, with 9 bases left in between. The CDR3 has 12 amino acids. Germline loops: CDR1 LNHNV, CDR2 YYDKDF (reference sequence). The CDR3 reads CATSRGNRELFF. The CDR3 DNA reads TGTGCCACCAGCAGAGGGAACAGGGAACTGTTTTTT.

CDR3 region: CASSLNSGTNTEAFF. The CDR3 DNA follows: TGTGCCAGCAGCTTAAATTCGGGGACCAACACTGAAGCTTTCTTT. This chain links TRBV7-2 with TRBJ1-1; a possible D gene is TRBD1 (5 bases). Trimming took 2 bases from V and 2 from J, leaving 12 bases between them. Looked up from germline, CDR1 is SGHTA and CDR2 is FQGNSA. The CDR3 spans 15 residues.

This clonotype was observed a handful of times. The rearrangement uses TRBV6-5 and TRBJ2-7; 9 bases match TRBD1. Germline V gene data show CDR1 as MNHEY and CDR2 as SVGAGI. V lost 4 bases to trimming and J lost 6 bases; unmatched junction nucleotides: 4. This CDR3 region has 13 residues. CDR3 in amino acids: CASSLQGASEQYF. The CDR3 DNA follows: TGTGCCAGCAGTTTACAGGGGGCGAGCGAGCAGTACTTC.

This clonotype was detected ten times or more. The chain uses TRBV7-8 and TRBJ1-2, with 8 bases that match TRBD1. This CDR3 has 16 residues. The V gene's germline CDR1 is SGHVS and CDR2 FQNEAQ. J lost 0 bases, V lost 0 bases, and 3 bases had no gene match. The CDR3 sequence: CASSLASTGANYGYTF. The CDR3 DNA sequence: TGTGCCAGCAGCTTAGCGTCGACAGGGGCTAACTATGGCTACACCTTC. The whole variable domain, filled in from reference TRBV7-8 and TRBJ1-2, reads GAGVSQSPRYKVAKRGQDVALRCDPISGHVSLFWYQQALGQGPEFLTYFQNEAQLDKSGLPSDRFFAERPEGSVSTLKIQRTQQEDSAVYLCASSLASTGANYGYTFGSGTRLTVV.

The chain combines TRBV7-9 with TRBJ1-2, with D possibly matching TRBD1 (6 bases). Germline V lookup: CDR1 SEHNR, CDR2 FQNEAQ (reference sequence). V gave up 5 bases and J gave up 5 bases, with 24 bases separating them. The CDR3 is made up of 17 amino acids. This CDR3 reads CASSQHSGDTNGYGYTF. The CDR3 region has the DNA TGTGCCAGCAGCCAACACTCAGGGGATACGAATGGGTATGGCTACACCTTC.

CDR3: CASSPLVGTASSGNTIYF. The CDR3 DNA sequence: TGTGCCAGCAGCCCCCTCGTGGGGACAGCTAGCTCTGGAAACACCATATATTTT. The rearrangement uses TRBV7-2 and TRBJ1-3, with 7 positions matching TRBD1. Germline values: CDR1 SGHTA, CDR2 FQGNSA. The CDR3 runs to 18 residues. After removal of 5 bases from V and 0 bases from J, the junction contained 13 bases not matched to a gene. The full variable domain, completed using reference TRBV7-2 and TRBJ1-3, is GAGVSQSPSNKVTEKGKDVELRCDPISGHTALYWYRQSLGQGLEFLIYFQGNSAPDKSGLPSDRFSAERTGGSVSTLTIQRTQQEDSAVYLCASSPLVGTASSGNTIYFGEGSWLTVV.

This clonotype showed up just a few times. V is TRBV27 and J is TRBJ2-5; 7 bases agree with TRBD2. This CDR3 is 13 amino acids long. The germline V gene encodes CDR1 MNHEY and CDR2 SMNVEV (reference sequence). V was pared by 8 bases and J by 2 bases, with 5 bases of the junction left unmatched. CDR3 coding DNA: TGTGCCAGCTGGGAGGGCGGGCAAGAGACCCAGTACTTC. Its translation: CASWEGGQETQYF.

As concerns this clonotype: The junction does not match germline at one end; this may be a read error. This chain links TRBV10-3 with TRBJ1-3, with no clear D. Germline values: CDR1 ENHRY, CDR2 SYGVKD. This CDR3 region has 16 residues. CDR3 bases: TGTGCCAGCAGTGATTTCGGGCACACCTCTGGAAACACCATATATTTT. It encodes CASSDFGHTSGNTIYF.

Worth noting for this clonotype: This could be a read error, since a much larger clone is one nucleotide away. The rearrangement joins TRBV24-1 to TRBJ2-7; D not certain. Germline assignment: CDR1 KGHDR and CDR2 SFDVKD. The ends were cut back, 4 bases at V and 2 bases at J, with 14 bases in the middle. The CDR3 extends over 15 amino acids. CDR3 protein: CATSDSRTSPYEQYF. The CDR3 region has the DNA TGTGCCACCAGTGACTCCAGGACCTCTCCCTACGAGCAGTACTTC.

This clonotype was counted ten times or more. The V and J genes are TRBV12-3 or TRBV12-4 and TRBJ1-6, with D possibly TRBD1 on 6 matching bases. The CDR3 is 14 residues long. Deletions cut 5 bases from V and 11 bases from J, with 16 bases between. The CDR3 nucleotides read TGTGCCAGCAGTCGGTGGACAGAACACGCACCCCTCCACTTT. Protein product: CASSRWTEHAPLHF.

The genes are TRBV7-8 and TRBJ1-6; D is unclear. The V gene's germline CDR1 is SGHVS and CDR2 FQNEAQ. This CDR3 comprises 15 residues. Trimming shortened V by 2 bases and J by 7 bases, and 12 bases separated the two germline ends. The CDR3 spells CASSLPRTANSPLHF. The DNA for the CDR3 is TGTGCCAGCAGCTTACCGAGGACGGCAAATTCACCCCTCCACTTT.

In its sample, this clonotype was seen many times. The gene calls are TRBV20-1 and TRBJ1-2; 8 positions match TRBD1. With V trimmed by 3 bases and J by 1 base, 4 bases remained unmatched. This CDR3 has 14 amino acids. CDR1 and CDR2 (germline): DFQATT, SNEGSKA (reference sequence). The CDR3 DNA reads TGCAGTGCTAGTGCCAGGGGGCGTAACTATGGCTACACCTTC. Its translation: CSASARGRNYGYTF.

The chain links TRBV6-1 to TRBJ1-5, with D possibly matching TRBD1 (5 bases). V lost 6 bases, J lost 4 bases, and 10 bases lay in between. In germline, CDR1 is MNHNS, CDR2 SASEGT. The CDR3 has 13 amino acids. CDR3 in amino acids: CASRAAGNQPQHF. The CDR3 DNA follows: TGTGCCAGCAGGGCAGCAGGGAATCAGCCCCAGCATTTT.

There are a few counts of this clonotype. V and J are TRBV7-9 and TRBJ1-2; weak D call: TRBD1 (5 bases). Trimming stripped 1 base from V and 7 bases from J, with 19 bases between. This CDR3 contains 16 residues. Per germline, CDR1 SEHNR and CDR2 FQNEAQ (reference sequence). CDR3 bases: TGTGCCAGCAGCTTAGTAGCCGGGACCTCAGGAGGTGGCTACACCTTC. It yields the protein CASSLVAGTSGGGYTF.

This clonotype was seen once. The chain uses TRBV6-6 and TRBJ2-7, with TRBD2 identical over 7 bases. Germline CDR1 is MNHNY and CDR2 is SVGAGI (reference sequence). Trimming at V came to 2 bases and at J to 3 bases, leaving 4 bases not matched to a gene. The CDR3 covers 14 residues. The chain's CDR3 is CASSYGTTDYEQYF. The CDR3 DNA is TGTGCCAGCAGTTACGGGACTACAGACTACGAGCAGTACTTC.

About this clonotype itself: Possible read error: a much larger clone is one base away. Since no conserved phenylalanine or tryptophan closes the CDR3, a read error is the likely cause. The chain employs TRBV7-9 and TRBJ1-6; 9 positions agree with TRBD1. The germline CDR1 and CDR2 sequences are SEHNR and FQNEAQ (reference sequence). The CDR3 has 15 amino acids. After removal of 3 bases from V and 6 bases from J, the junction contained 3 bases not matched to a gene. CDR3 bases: TGTGCCAGCAGCTTTCAACAGGGGGCTAATTCACCCCTCCACCTT. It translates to CASSFQQGANSPLHL.

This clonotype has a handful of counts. The DNA for the CDR3 is TGCAGTGCTAGCAGGGCGGCGGATCAGCCCCAGCATTTT. It yields the protein CSASRAADQPQHF. V gene TRBV20-1 combines with J gene TRBJ1-5, with D possibly TRBD1 on 5 matching bases. Germline V gene data show CDR1 as DFQATT and CDR2 as SNEGSKA (reference sequence). This CDR3 has 13 residues. V was trimmed by 3 bases and J by 5 bases, leaving 11 bases between them.

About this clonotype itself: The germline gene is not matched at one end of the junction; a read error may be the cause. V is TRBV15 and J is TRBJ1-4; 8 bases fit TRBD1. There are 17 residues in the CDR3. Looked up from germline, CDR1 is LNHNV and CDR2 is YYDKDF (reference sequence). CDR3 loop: CASSQDFGTGGNEKLFF. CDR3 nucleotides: TGTGCCAGCAGCCAAGATTTCGGAACAGGGGGTAATGAAAAACTGTTTTTT.

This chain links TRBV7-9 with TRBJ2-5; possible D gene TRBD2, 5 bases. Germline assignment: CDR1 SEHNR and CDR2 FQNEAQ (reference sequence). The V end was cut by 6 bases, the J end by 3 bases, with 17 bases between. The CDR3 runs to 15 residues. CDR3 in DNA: TGTGCCAGCAGTCATCCGACGACGACTAAAGAGACCCAGTACTTC. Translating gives CASSHPTTTKETQYF.

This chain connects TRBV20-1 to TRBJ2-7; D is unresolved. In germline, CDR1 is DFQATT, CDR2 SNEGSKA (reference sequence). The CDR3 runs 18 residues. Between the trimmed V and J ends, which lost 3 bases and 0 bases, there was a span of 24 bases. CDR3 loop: CSASPLDGFTSSSYEQYF. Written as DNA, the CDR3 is TGCAGTGCTAGTCCCTTAGACGGATTTACTTCGAGCTCCTACGAGCAGTACTTC.

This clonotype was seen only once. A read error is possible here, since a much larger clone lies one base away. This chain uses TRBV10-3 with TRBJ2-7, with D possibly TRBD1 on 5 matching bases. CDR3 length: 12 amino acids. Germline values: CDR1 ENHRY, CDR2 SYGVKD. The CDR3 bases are TGTGCCATCAGTGAGACCCAGGGTGAGCAGCACTTC. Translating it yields CAISETQGEQHF.

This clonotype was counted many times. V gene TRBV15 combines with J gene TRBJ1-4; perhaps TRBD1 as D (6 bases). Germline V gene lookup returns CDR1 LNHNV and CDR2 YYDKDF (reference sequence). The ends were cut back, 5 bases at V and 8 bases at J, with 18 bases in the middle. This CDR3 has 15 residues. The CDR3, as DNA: TGTGCCACCAGCGGCGAACAGGGTCCCCTCGAAAAACTGTTTTTT. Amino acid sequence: CATSGEQGPLEKLFF.

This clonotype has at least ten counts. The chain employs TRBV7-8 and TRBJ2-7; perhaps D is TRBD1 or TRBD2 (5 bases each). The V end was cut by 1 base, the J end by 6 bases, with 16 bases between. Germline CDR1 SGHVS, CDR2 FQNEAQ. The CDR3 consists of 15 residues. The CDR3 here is CASSLVEGLGLEQYF. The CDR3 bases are TGTGCCAGCAGCTTAGTTGAGGGTTTGGGGCTCGAGCAGTACTTC.

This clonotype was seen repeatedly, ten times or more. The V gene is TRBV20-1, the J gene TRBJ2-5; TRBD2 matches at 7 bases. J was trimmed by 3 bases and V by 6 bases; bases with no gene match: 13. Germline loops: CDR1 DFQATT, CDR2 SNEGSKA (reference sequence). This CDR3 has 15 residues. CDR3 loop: CSANPEIGGKETQYF. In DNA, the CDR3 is TGCAGTGCCAATCCAGAGATCGGGGGGAAAGAGACCCAGTACTTC.

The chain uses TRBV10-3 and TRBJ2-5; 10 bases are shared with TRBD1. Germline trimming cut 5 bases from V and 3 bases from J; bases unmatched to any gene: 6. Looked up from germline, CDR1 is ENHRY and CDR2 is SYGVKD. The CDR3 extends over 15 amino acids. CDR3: CAISTSGQGKETQYF. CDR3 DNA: TGTGCCATCAGTACCTCGGGACAGGGGAAAGAGACCCAGTACTTC.

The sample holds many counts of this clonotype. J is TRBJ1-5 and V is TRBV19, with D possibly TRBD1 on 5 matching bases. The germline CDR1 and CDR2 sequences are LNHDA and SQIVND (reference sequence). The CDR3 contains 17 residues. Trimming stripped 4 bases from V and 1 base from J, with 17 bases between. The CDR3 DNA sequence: TGTGCCAGTAGTACATGGCAGGGCGCTGGGAGCAATCAGCCCCAGCATTTT. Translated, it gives CASSTWQGAGSNQPQHF.

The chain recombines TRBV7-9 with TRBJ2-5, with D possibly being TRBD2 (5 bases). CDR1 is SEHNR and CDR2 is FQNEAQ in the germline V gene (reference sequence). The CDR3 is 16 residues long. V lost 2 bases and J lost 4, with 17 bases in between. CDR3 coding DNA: TGTGCCAGCAGCTTACGAGGGAATGGCAGCCGAGAGACCCAGTACTTC. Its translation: CASSLRGNGSRETQYF.